This TCR beta chain was captured by sequencing in a study of cytomegalovirus exposure and HLA in healthy donors. Points from the study as a whole: Many donors carried some public TCRs, although rarity characterized most TCR sequences. Presence/absence analysis assumed near-uniform sequencing depth across donors. Listed as cytomegalovirus-associated were 150 or so TCR beta chains.

Both 60 Vbeta primers and 13 Jbeta primers went into the PCR. Some clones are missing from TCRdb's copy, which holds only in-frame ones; the method was immunoSEQ multiplex PCR. Of 150,000 or so clones in the sample, 80% were seen once. Trimming shortened V by 1 base and J by 7 bases, and 14 bases separated the two germline ends. In germline, CDR1 is SNHLY, CDR2 FYNNEI. This CDR3 has 15 amino acids. Worth noting for this clone: The antigen is undetermined.

The sequenced material came from PBMCs. V usage is TRBV2 and J usage is TRBJ1-5; D call uncertain. This sequence originates from a man aged 50 or older in good health and CMV-seronegative. The CDR3 spells CASSEGRSGGQPQHF. The DNA for the CDR3 is TGTGCCAGCAGTGAAGGCAGGTCCGGAGGGCAGCCCCAGCATTTT. The variable domain in full, completed from reference TRBV2 and TRBJ1-5, reads EPEVTQTPSHQVTQMGQEVILRCVPISNHLYFYWYRQILGQKVEFLVSFYNNEISEKSEIFDDQFSVERPDGSNFTLKIRSTKLEDSAMYFCASSEGRSGGQPQHFGDGTRLSIL.